A selection of T cell receptor beta chains follows, all from one sample in a study of breast tumors, draining lymph nodes, adjacent tissues. MiXCR was run by TCRdb on the multiplex PCR reads, yielding one entry per CDR3 protein. The sample consists of some 52,000 distinct CDR3 sequences, under 50% of them appearing once. Material for sequencing was breast tumor tissue. Receptor source: a female donor with breast cancer. Some clones in this sample may be carry-over from other donors' samples. The CDR3 runs from the conserved cysteine through the conserved F or W. A D gene is named only where the DNA matches it firmly. Size is stated for part of the rows, as once, few or many counts, or as a class when the clone is expanded.

CDR3aa: CASSKSGLGEGENTGELFF
CDR3nt: TGTGCCAGCAGCAAGAGCGGACTAGGAGAGGGGGAGAACACCGGGGAGCTGTTTTTT
abundance: -
v_gene: TRBV7-8
d_gene: -
j_gene: TRBJ2-2

CDR3aa: CASSHSMAYSKETQYF
CDR3nt: TGTGCCAGCAGTCACTCGATGGCTTATTCAAAAGAGACCCAGTACTTC
abundance: many
v_gene: TRBV6-5
d_gene: -
j_gene: TRBJ2-5

CDR3aa: CASSPVAGAGDEQFF
CDR3nt: TGTGCCAGCTCACCAGTCGCAGGGGCAGGCGATGAGCAGTTCTTC
abundance: -
v_gene: TRBV18
d_gene: -
j_gene: TRBJ2-1

CDR3aa: CATSDLESGRRDTQYF
CDR3nt: TGTGCCACCAGTGATTTGGAGAGCGGGAGAAGGGATACGCAGTATTTT
abundance: medium-sized
v_gene: TRBV24-1
d_gene: TRBD2
j_gene: TRBJ2-3

CDR3aa: CASSHAPYTTGELFF
CDR3nt: TGTGCCAGCAGTCACGCCCCTTATACCACCGGGGAGCTGTTTTTT
abundance: many
v_gene: TRBV6-5
d_gene: -
j_gene: TRBJ2-2

CDR3aa: CASSRLAGASYEQYF
CDR3nt: TGTGCCAGCAGCCGCCTAGCGGGAGCCTCCTACGAGCAGTACTTC
abundance: -
v_gene: TRBV6-6
d_gene: TRBD2
j_gene: TRBJ2-7

CDR3aa: CASSPRENTDTQYF
CDR3nt: TGTGCCAGCAGCCCACGGGAGAACACAGATACGCAGTATTTT
abundance: many
v_gene: TRBV5-5
d_gene: -
j_gene: TRBJ2-3

CDR3aa: CAATQWADSDCGYTF
CDR3nt: TGTGCCGCAACCCAATGGGCGGATTCGGACTGTGGCTACACCTTC
abundance: -
v_gene: TRBV19
d_gene: -
j_gene: TRBJ1-2

CDR3aa: CSASGTGTDTQYF
CDR3nt: TGCAGTGCTAGCGGGACCGGGACAGATACGCAGTATTTT
abundance: few
v_gene: TRBV20-1
d_gene: -
j_gene: TRBJ2-3

CDR3aa: CASSAGNYGYTF
CDR3nt: TGTGCCAGCAGCGCAGGGAACTATGGCTACACCTTC
abundance: -
v_gene: TRBV9
d_gene: -
j_gene: TRBJ1-2

CDR3aa: CASRGGAGGLNEQFF
CDR3nt: TGTGCCAGCAGAGGGGGGGCGGGAGGGCTCAATGAGCAGTTCTTC
abundance: many
v_gene: TRBV7-9
d_gene: TRBD2
j_gene: TRBJ2-1

CDR3aa: CASSSTVSYGYTF
CDR3nt: TGTGCCAGCAGTTCAACTGTATCCTATGGCTACACCTTC
abundance: -
v_gene: TRBV27
d_gene: -
j_gene: TRBJ1-2

CDR3aa: CASSLGRGTYEQYF
CDR3nt: TGTGCCAGCAGCTTAGGGAGAGGGACCTACGAGCAGTACTTC
abundance: many
v_gene: TRBV7-2
d_gene: -
j_gene: TRBJ2-7

CDR3aa: CASSQVGRGSGELFF
CDR3nt: TGTGCCAGCAGCCAAGTGGGGCGAGGAAGCGGGGAGCTGTTTTTT
abundance: many
v_gene: TRBV3-1
d_gene: -
j_gene: TRBJ2-2

CDR3aa: CASSTGGNPSEQYF
CDR3nt: TGTGCCAGCAGTACGGGGGGGAACCCTAGCGAGCAGTACTTC
abundance: many
v_gene: TRBV6-5
d_gene: TRBD2
j_gene: TRBJ2-7

CDR3aa: CASSWGDRHQETQYF
CDR3nt: TGCGCCAGCAGCTGGGGGGACAGGCACCAAGAGACCCAGTACTTC
abundance: many
v_gene: TRBV5-1
d_gene: TRBD1
j_gene: TRBJ2-5

CDR3aa: CASSLFSAFETQYF
CDR3nt: TGTGCCAGCAGCTTGTTTAGTGCGTTCGAGACCCAGTACTTC
abundance: -
v_gene: TRBV5-4
d_gene: -
j_gene: TRBJ2-5

CDR3aa: CASIPERWGWGYTF
CDR3nt: TGTGCCAGCATACCCGAAAGGTGGGGATGGGGCTACACCTTC
abundance: -
v_gene: TRBV6-1
d_gene: -
j_gene: TRBJ1-2

CDR3aa: CASSYSPGLAIRNEQFF
CDR3nt: TGTGCCAGCAGTTACTCCCCGGGACTAGCGATCCGCAATGAGCAGTTCTTC
abundance: many
v_gene: TRBV6-5
d_gene: TRBD2
j_gene: TRBJ2-1

CDR3aa: CSAKDRTGWNTEAFF
CDR3nt: TGCAGTGCTAAAGACCGGACGGGCTGGAACACTGAAGCTTTCTTT
abundance: -
v_gene: TRBV20-1
d_gene: -
j_gene: TRBJ1-1

CDR3aa: CASRGVGTSSTDTQYF
CDR3nt: TGTGCCAGTAGAGGGGTCGGGACTAGCAGCACAGATACGCAGTATTTT
abundance: -
v_gene: TRBV19
d_gene: TRBD2
j_gene: TRBJ2-3

CDR3aa: CASSSDRAVGTYNEQFF
CDR3nt: TGTGCCAGTAGTTCCGACAGGGCAGTGGGTACCTACAATGAGCAGTTCTTC
abundance: -
v_gene: TRBV19
d_gene: TRBD1
j_gene: TRBJ2-1

CDR3aa: CASSLPGTGSDSPLHF
CDR3nt: TGTGCCAGCAGCTTACCTGGGACAGGTTCGGATTCACCCCTCCACTTT
abundance: few
v_gene: TRBV7-2
d_gene: TRBD1
j_gene: TRBJ1-6

CDR3aa: CSAILSQAYGYTF
CDR3nt: TGCAGTGCTATTCTCAGTCAGGCTTATGGCTACACCTTC
abundance: medium-sized
v_gene: TRBV20-1
d_gene: -
j_gene: TRBJ1-2

CDR3aa: CASTNTGTGGSNEQFF
CDR3nt: TGTGCCAGCACCAACACCGGGACTGGCGGGAGCAATGAGCAGTTCTTC
abundance: few
v_gene: TRBV12-3/TRBV12-4
d_gene: TRBD2
j_gene: TRBJ2-1

CDR3aa: CASSRTGTGVPSGANVLTF
CDR3nt: TGTGCCAGCAGCCGTACCGGGACAGGGGTCCCCTCTGGGGCCAACGTCCTGACTTTC
abundance: many
v_gene: TRBV7-3
d_gene: TRBD1
j_gene: TRBJ2-6

CDR3aa: CASSVGGLEGPQHF
CDR3nt: TGTGCCAGCAGCGTAGGAGGCCTTGAGGGGCCCCAGCATTTT
abundance: -
v_gene: TRBV9
d_gene: -
j_gene: TRBJ1-5

CDR3aa: CASSPPGTSGTGELFF
CDR3nt: TGTGCCAGCAGCCCTCCCGGGACTAGCGGGACCGGGGAGCTGTTTTTT
abundance: many
v_gene: TRBV3-1
d_gene: TRBD2
j_gene: TRBJ2-2

CDR3aa: CASSFTLNQETQYF
CDR3nt: TGTGCCAGCAGCTTTACACTAAACCAAGAGACCCAGTACTTC
abundance: many
v_gene: TRBV7-9
d_gene: -
j_gene: TRBJ2-5

CDR3aa: CASSGGTFTSRANVLTF
CDR3nt: TGTGCCAGCAGCGGGGGGACATTCACTTCTAGGGCCAACGTCCTGACTTTC
abundance: -
v_gene: TRBV5-8
d_gene: -
j_gene: TRBJ2-6

CDR3aa: CARGTPDTQYF
CDR3nt: TGTGCCAGAGGGACCCCGGATACGCAGTATTTT
abundance: many
v_gene: TRBV2
d_gene: -
j_gene: TRBJ2-3

CDR3aa: CASSQRSFVSDRWTFYEQYF
CDR3nt: TGTGCCAGCAGCCAAAGATCTTTTGTTTCTGACAGATGGACCTTCTACGAGCAGTACTTC
abundance: many
v_gene: TRBV6-2/TRBV6-3
d_gene: -
j_gene: TRBJ2-7

CDR3aa: CASRDRVEGYTF
CDR3nt: TGTGCCAGCAGGGACAGGGTAGAAGGCTACACCTTC
abundance: -
v_gene: TRBV7-3
d_gene: TRBD1
j_gene: TRBJ1-2

CDR3aa: CSARGTSGLLDEQFF
CDR3nt: TGCAGTGCTAGAGGGACTAGCGGGCTTTTGGATGAGCAGTTCTTC
abundance: many
v_gene: TRBV20-1
d_gene: TRBD2
j_gene: TRBJ2-1

CDR3aa: CAWSIQHLTYSYTF
CDR3nt: TGTGCCTGGAGTATACAACACCTTACCTATAGCTACACCTTC
abundance: -
v_gene: TRBV30
d_gene: -
j_gene: TRBJ1-2

CDR3aa: CASSYSGRVAYEQYF
CDR3nt: TGTGCCAGCAGTTACTCGGGCAGGGTAGCCTACGAGCAGTACTTC
abundance: many
v_gene: TRBV6-2/TRBV6-3
d_gene: -
j_gene: TRBJ2-7

CDR3aa: CAGSQGGGAGETQYF
CDR3nt: TGCGCCGGCAGCCAAGGGGGGGGGGCCGGGGAGACCCAGTACTTC
abundance: few
v_gene: TRBV4-3
d_gene: -
j_gene: TRBJ2-5

CDR3aa: CASSVMQGIGNTTYF
CDR3nt: TGCGCCAGCAGCGTAATGCAGGGGATCGGAAACACCACATATTTT
abundance: -
v_gene: TRBV9
d_gene: -
j_gene: TRBJ1-3

CDR3aa: CASSLRGPTTTNEKLFF
CDR3nt: TGCGCCAGCAGCCTTCGGGGGCCCACTACAACTAATGAAAAACTGTTTTTT
abundance: -
v_gene: TRBV5-4
d_gene: -
j_gene: TRBJ1-4

CDR3aa: CASSLARTGRETQYF
CDR3nt: TGTGCCAGCAGTTTAGCGAGGACAGGGCGAGAGACCCAGTACTTC
abundance: many
v_gene: TRBV12-3/TRBV12-4
d_gene: TRBD1
j_gene: TRBJ2-5

CDR3aa: CASSGQLGPQETQHF
CDR3nt: TGTGCCAGCAGTGGACAACTGGGGCCCCAAGAGACCCAGCACTTC
abundance: -
v_gene: TRBV2
d_gene: -
j_gene: TRBJ2-5

CDR3aa: CSAIPGRGNQPQHF
CDR3nt: TGCAGTGCTATCCCAGGCAGGGGCAATCAGCCCCAGCATTTT
abundance: many
v_gene: TRBV20-1
d_gene: -
j_gene: TRBJ1-5

CDR3aa: CSAAERGVAEYF
CDR3nt: TGCAGTGCCGCCGAGAGAGGGGTGGCGGAGTATTTT
abundance: -
v_gene: TRBV20-1
d_gene: -
j_gene: TRBJ2-3

CDR3aa: CASSIGRTKQFF
CDR3nt: TGTGCCAGTAGTATAGGGAGGACGAAGCAGTTCTTC
abundance: many
v_gene: TRBV19
d_gene: -
j_gene: TRBJ2-1

CDR3aa: CASSESVIYEQYF
CDR3nt: TGCGCCAGCAGTGAGTCGGTGATCTACGAGCAGTACTTC
abundance: -
v_gene: TRBV10-1
d_gene: -
j_gene: TRBJ2-7

CDR3aa: CASSGLSQGNNEQFF
CDR3nt: TGTGCCAGCAGCGGGTTATCGCAGGGGAACAATGAGCAGTTCTTC
abundance: many
v_gene: TRBV11-3
d_gene: -
j_gene: TRBJ2-1

CDR3aa: CANSAGGDGYTF
CDR3nt: TGTGCCAACTCCGCAGGGGGCGATGGCTACACCTTC
abundance: many
v_gene: TRBV6-5
d_gene: TRBD1
j_gene: TRBJ1-2

CDR3aa: CSASAGGGTDTQYF
CDR3nt: TGCAGTGCTAGCGCAGGGGGCGGAACAGATACGCAGTATTTT
abundance: many
v_gene: TRBV20-1
d_gene: TRBD1
j_gene: TRBJ2-3

CDR3aa: CSAHWDSYGYTF
CDR3nt: TGCAGTGCTCATTGGGACAGCTATGGCTACACCTTC
abundance: -
v_gene: TRBV20-1
d_gene: TRBD1
j_gene: TRBJ1-2

CDR3aa: CASSLRQGAFTGELFF
CDR3nt: TGTGCCAGCAGCTTGCGGCAGGGGGCATTTACCGGGGAGCTGTTTTTT
abundance: many
v_gene: TRBV5-6
d_gene: TRBD1
j_gene: TRBJ2-2

CDR3aa: CASSHAGSSGANVLTF
CDR3nt: TGTGCCAGCAGTCACGCAGGGAGCTCTGGGGCCAACGTCCTGACTTTC
abundance: many
v_gene: TRBV6-5
d_gene: -
j_gene: TRBJ2-6

CDR3aa: CSASGSKKLFF
CDR3nt: TGCAGTGCTAGCGGGAGTAAAAAACTGTTTTTT
abundance: -
v_gene: TRBV20-1
d_gene: -
j_gene: TRBJ1-4

CDR3aa: CSARSGYDGELFF
CDR3nt: TGCAGTGCTAGAAGCGGCTATGACGGGGAGCTGTTTTTT
abundance: many
v_gene: TRBV20-1
d_gene: -
j_gene: TRBJ2-2

CDR3aa: CASSTPGLAVTDTQYF
CDR3nt: TGTGCCAGCAGTACCCCCGGACTAGCTGTTACAGATACGCAGTATTTT
abundance: many
v_gene: TRBV6-6
d_gene: TRBD2
j_gene: TRBJ2-3

CDR3aa: CASSYSGTEGKTQYF
CDR3nt: TGTGCCAGCAGTTACTCGGGCACTGAAGGGAAAACCCAGTACTTC
abundance: -
v_gene: TRBV6-5
d_gene: -
j_gene: TRBJ2-5